Reported below is one T cell receptor (beta chain). This table comes from immunoSEQ multiplex PCR, and its TCRdb copy is limited to in-frame clones, with some not included. This table has approximately 150,000 clones, over 80% appearing once. The sample is drawn from a study of blood T cell repertoires in COVID-19. V lost 3 bases to trimming and J lost 5 bases, with 12 bases between them. CDR3 length: 13 residues. Germline values: CDR1 SGDLS, CDR2 YYNGEE. The chain couples TRBV9 to TRBJ2-7, with D tentatively TRBD2 (6 bases). Sequenced input: PBMCs or T cells enriched from blood (not recorded which). This receptor was obtained from a woman aged 40 to 50 who had recovered from COVID-19. The CDR3 is CASSAAGGHEQYF. DNA for the CDR3: TGTGCCAGCAGCGCCGCCGGGGGTCACGAGCAGTACTTC.